These 3 T cell receptor beta chains were all obtained from the same sample, sequenced in a study of Graves' ophthalmopathy and Graves' hyperthyroidism. RNA transcripts yielded amplified TCR beta CDR3 regions. An initial RT-PCR round employing HTBI primers preceded a second-round multiplex PCR. TCRdb re-called the multiplex PCR reads through MiXCR, storing one row per CDR3 protein. The sample contains around 1,200,000 distinct CDR3 sequences, less than 45% of which appear only once. Sequenced material: peripheral blood or thyroid tissue (not recorded which). The origin of the receptors is an adult man with Graves' hyperthyroidism.

In this sample, this clonotype turned up a few times. This chain joins TRBV12-3 or TRBV12-4 and TRBJ1-4, with TRBD1 as a possible D gene (5 bases). The V end was cut by 7 bases, the J end by 12 bases, with 18 bases between. The CDR3 covers 13 residues. The CDR3 nucleotides are TGTGCCAGCACCGGACGGGGCCTCGGGCAACTGTTTTTT. It yields the protein CASTGRGLGQLFF.

This clonotype occurred many times. J is TRBJ1-1 and V is TRBV6-5; D perhaps matches TRBD1 (5 bases). The CDR3 is 14 amino acids. Trimming left V 8 bases short and J 11 bases short, with 24 bases between. The V gene's germline CDR1 is MNHEY and CDR2 SVGAGI. The CDR3 DNA reads TGTGCCAGCCGAAAACCAGGGACCGACCTAGGGGCTTTCTTT. Translated: CASRKPGTDLGAFF.

This clonotype was seen a handful of times. The rearrangement links TRBV6-2 or TRBV6-3 to TRBJ1-1; 8 positions match TRBD1. CDR1 MNHEY and CDR2 SVGEGT come from the germline V gene. CDR3 length equals 18 residues. V shed 1 base and J 1 base; nucleotides not matched to a gene: 11. The CDR3 nucleotides are TGTGCCAGCAGTTACTGGGGCGCATCCGGGACAGGGAACACTGAAGCTTTCTTT. This gives the protein CASSYWGASGTGNTEAFF.